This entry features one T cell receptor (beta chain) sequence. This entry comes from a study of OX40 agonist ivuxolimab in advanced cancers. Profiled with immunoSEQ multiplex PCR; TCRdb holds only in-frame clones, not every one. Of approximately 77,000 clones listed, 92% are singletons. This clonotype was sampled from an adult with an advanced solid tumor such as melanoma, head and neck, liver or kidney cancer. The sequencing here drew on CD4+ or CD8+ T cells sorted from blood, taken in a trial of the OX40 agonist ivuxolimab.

The CDR3 sequence is CASSPLPGQSSGEAFF. For the CDR3, the DNA is TGTGCCAGCAGCCCGCTCCCGGGACAGTCCTCAGGTGAAGCTTTCTTT. The chain recombines TRBV5-4 with TRBJ1-1; 7 positions agree with TRBD1. Losses at the gene ends were 4 bases for V and 7 bases for J; bases not matched to a gene: 16. The CDR3 is 16 residues long. Looked up from germline, CDR1 is SGHNT and CDR2 is YYREEE (reference sequence).